This T cell receptor (beta chain) was found in a study of shared clonotypes between healthy human individuals. Study in general: Three plates each covered CD4 naive and memory; CD8 naive two, CD8 memory one. General study results and limits: It was anticipated that sequencing depth would influence how many clonotypes donors shared.

Researchers ran the assay at a deep level. Replicate PCRs run on sorted subsets employed around 200 ng DNA, approximately 30,000 T cell genomes. Clones were read by immunoSEQ multiplex PCR, and TCRdb kept only the in-frame ones, dropping some. The sample contains approximately 2.1 million clones, 85% to 95% of which appear only once. On this clone itself: Antigen specificity is unknown.

V dropped 3 bases and J dropped 8; count of bases not matched to a gene: 5. This CDR3 is 14 amino acids long. Germline CDR1 reads LGHNA; CDR2 reads YSLEER. This TCR was recovered from a man in his late teens or twenties in good health. Some clones in this sample may be carry-over from other donors' samples. The sequenced sample consisted of naive CD4+ T cells from PBMCs. Described subset: CD45RA+ positively selected. This chain links TRBV4-3 with TRBJ1-2; 11 bases match TRBD1. CDR3 protein: CASSQDRGLEGYTF. CDR3 coding DNA: TGCGCCAGCAGCCAGGACAGGGGGCTAGAGGGCTACACCTTC.